This entry concerns a single TCR beta chain. This sample stems from a study of blood T cell repertoires in COVID-19. In the study overall: The samples span acute and convalescent COVID-19 from the United States, Italy and Spain.

As processed by the authors: Reference gene primers were amplified, and this amplification served to estimate nucleated cell counts. The repertoire was sequenced with immunoSEQ multiplex PCR; TCRdb's copy has only in-frame clones and lacks some. Clone size and V and J calls were adopted from that table, with D and trimming inferred from the DNA. This repertoire shows 240,000 or so clones, around 89% found once; its top ten account for 8% to 10%. V was clipped by 8 bases and J by 2 bases; unmatched bases: 7. The CDR3 runs to 14 residues. The V gene's germline CDR1 is MNHEY and CDR2 SVGEGT. In assigning cohorts, the study relied on participant-reported clinical history. Two negative PCRs, clearance, or symptom resolution characterized the recovered Cohort 3 donors.

This sequence was found in a man aged 40-55 years who had recovered from COVID-19. This chain links TRBV6-2 or TRBV6-3 with TRBJ2-5, with 8 positions matching TRBD1. Sequencing was performed on PBMCs or T cells enriched from blood (not recorded which). The CDR3 DNA follows: TGTGCCAGCGGCCCCGGGGACAGGCAAGAGACCCAGTACTTC. Translation: CASGPGDRQETQYF.